Reported below is one TCR beta chain. The data originate from a study of T cell changes during pregnancy in multiple sclerosis. The CDR3 has 16 residues. Profiling relied on immunoSEQ multiplex PCR, and the TCRdb table lists in-frame clones only, not all of them. Of nearly 80,000 clones listed, 90% to 95% are singletons. Sequencing was performed on CD4+ T cells from peripheral blood mononuclear cells, taken before pregnancy. The chain combines TRBV21-1 with TRBJ2-7; the table's D call, TRBD1, has no DNA check behind it. TRBV21-1 counts as a pseudogene. The sequence was collected from a female donor with multiple sclerosis, enrolled in a pregnancy study. This CDR3 reads CASSPQGVGFTYEQYF. CDR3 nucleotide sequence: TGTGCCAGCAGCCCACAGGGAGTCGGGTTTACCTACGAGCAGTACTTC.